This TCR beta chain was identified during a study of blood T cell repertoires in COVID-19. Study-wide background: The United States, Italy and Spain provided the acute and convalescent COVID-19 samples. Sources were T cells, B-cell-depleted T cells, or PBMCs; the material itself was cDNA or gDNA.

Seattle researchers signed up patients amid active infection and tracked them longitudinally. Source study methods: For nucleated cells, counts were estimated from reference gene primer amplification. Sequencing used immunoSEQ multiplex PCR; TCRdb keeps in-frame clones, though not all of them. That table gives V, J and clone size, and the DNA gave D and trimming. The data show 140,000 or so clones, 88% seen once. With 3 bases clipped from V and 4 bases from J, the junction kept 3 bases outside the gene matches. Germline CDR1 SGHVS, CDR2 FQNEAQ. The CDR3 has 14 amino acids. Sequencing used peripheral blood. This sequence was found in a human donor with COVID-19, enrolled during active disease. The donor label of this sample is uncertain. This chain uses TRBV7-8 with TRBJ1-3; 7 nucleotides line up with TRBD1. The DNA for the CDR3 is TGTGCCAGCAGCTTTGACAGGGTCGGAAACACCATATATTTT. Its protein product is CASSFDRVGNTIYF.